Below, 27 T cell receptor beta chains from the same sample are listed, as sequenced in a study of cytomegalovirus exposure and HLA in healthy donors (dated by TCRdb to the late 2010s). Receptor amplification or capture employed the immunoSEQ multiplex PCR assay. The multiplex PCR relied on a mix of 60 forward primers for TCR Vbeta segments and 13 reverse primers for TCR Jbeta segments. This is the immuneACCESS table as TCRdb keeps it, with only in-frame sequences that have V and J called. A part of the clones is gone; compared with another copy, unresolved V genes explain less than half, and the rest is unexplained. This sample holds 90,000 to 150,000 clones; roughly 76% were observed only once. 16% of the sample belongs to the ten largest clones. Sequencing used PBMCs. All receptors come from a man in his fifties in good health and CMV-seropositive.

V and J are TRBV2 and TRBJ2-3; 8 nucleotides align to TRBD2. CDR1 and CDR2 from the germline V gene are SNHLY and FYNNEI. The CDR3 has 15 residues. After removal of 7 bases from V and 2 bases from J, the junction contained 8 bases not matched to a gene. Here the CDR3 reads CASTLIAGITDTQYF. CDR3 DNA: TGTGCCAGCACCCTCATAGCGGGAATCACAGATACGCAGTATTTT.

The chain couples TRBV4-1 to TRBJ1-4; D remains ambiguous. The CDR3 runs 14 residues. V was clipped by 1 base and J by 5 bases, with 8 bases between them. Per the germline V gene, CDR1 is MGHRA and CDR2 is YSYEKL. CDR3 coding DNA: TGCGCCAGCAGCCAAGGGTACTGGAATGAAAAACTGTTTTTT. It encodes CASSQGYWNEKLFF.

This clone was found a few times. CDR3 bases: TGTGCCAGCAGCCTAGGTGGGGTAGCGTACACAGATACGCAGTATTTT. Protein: CASSLGGVAYTDTQYF. The chain uses TRBV11-2 and TRBJ2-3; D is possibly TRBD2 (5 bases). This CDR3 region has 16 residues. Germline CDR1 is SGHAT and CDR2 is FQNNGV. Deletions cut 5 bases from V and 2 bases from J, with 17 bases between.

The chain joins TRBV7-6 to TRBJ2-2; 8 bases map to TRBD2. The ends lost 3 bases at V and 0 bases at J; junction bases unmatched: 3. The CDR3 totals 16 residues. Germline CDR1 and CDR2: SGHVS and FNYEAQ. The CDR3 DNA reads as TGTGCCAGCAGCTTCTCGCGGGGGGCGAACACCGGGGAGCTGTTTTTT. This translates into CASSFSRGANTGELFF.

The CDR3 coding sequence is TGTGCCAGCAGCTTGGGGGGGGGCTTAATTGAGCAGTACTTC. It translates to CASSLGGGLIEQYF. The chain has TRBV5-4 and TRBJ2-7; possible D gene TRBD2, 7 bases. Germline V gene sequence: CDR1 SGHNT, CDR2 YYREEE (reference sequence). The CDR3 is 14 amino acids. V shed 0 bases and J shed 7 bases, with 14 bases lying between them.

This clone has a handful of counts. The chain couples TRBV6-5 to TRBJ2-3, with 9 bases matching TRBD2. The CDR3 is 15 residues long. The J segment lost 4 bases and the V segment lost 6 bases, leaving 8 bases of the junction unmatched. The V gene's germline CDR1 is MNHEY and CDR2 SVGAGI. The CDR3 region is CASSLKRGAADTQYF. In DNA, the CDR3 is TGTGCCAGCAGCCTCAAGCGGGGGGCAGCAGATACGCAGTATTTT.

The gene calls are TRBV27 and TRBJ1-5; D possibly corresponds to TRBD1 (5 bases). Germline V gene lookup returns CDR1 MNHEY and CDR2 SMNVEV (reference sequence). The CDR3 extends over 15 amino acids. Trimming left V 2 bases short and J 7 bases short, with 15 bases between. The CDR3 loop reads CASSLQSGSGQPQHF. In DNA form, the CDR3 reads TGTGCCAGCAGTTTACAATCAGGATCAGGGCAGCCCCAGCATTTT.

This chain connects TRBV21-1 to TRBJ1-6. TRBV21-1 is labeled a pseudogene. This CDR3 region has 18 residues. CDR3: CASSKYRGKGSYNSPLHF. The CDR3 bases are TGTGCCAGCAGCAAATACAGAGGGAAGGGCTCCTATAATTCACCCCTCCACTTT.

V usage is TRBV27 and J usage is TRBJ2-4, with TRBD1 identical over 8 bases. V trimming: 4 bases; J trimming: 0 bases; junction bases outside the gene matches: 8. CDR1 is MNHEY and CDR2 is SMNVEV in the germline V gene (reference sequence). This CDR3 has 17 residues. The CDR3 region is CASSSLTGALAKNIQYF. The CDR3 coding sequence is TGTGCCAGCAGTTCACTGACAGGGGCCCTAGCCAAAAACATTCAGTACTTC.

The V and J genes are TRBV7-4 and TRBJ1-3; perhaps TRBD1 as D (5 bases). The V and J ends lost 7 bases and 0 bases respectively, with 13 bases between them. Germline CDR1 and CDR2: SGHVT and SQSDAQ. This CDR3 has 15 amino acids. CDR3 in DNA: TGTGCCAGCATCTCAGACAGCCACTCTGGAAACACCATATATTTT. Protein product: CASISDSHSGNTIYF.

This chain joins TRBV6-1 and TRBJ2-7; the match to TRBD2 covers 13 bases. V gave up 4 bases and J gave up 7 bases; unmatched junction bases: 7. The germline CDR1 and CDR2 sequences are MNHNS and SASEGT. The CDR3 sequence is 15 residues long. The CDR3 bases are TGTGCCAGCAGTGTACTAGCGGGGGGGCAATGGGAGCAGTACTTC. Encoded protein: CASSVLAGGQWEQYF.

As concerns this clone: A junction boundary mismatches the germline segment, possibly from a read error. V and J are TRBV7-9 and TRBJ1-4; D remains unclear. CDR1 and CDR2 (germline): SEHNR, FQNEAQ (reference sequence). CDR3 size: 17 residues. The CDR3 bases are TGTTCCAGCAGCTTAGCGGGCAGTATCACTGCGAATGAAAAACTGTTTTTT. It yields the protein CSSSLAGSITANEKLFF.

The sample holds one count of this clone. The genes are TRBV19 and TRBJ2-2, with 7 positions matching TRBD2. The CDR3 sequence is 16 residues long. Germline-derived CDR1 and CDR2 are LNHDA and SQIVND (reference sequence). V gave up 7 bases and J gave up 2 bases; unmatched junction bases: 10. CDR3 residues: CASKRDGTTNTGELFF. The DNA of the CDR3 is TGTGCCAGTAAAAGGGACGGGACTACTAACACCGGGGAGCTGTTTTTT. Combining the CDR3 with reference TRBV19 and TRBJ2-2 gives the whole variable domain DGGITQSPKYLFRKEGQNVTLSCEQNLNHDAMYWYRQDPGQGLRLIYYSQIVNDFQKGDIAEGYSVSREKKESFPLTVTSAQKNPTAFYLCASKRDGTTNTGELFFGEGSRLTVL.

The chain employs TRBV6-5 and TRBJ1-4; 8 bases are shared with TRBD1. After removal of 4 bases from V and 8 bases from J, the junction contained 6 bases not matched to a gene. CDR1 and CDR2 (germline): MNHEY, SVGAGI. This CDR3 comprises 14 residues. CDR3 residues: CASSFDRGREKLFF. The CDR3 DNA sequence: TGTGCCAGCAGTTTTGACAGGGGAAGGGAAAAACTGTTTTTT.

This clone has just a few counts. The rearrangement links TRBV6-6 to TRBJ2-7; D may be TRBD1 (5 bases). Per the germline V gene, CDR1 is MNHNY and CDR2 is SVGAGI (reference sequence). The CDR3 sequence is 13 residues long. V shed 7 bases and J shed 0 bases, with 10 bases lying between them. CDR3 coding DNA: TGTGCCAGCATAGGCAGGGACTCCTACGAGCAGTACTTC. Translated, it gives CASIGRDSYEQYF.

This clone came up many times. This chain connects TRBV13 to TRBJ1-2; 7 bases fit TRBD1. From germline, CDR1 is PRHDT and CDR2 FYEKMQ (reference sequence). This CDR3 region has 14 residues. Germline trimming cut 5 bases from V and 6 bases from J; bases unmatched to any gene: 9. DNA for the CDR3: TGTGCCAGCAGCCATTACGGCGGGACAGATGGCTACACCTTC. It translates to CASSHYGGTDGYTF.

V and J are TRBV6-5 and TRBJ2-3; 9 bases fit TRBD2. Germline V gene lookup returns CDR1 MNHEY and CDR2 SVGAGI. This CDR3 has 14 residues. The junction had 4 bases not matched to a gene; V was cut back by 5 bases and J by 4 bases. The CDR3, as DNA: TGTGCCAGCAGTGACTTAGCGGGGGCAGATACGCAGTATTTT. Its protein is CASSDLAGADTQYF.

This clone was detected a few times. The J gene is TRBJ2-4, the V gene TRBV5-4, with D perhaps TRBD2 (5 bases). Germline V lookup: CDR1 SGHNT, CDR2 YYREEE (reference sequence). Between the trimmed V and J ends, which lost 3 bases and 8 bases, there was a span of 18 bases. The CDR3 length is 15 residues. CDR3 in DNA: TGTGCCAGCAGCTCCAAAAGCGGTGAAAATGACATTCAGTACTTC. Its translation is CASSSKSGENDIQYF.

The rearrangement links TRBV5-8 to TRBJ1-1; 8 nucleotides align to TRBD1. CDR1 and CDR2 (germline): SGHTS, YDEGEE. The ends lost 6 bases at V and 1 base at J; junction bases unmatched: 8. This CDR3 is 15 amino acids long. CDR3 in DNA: TGTGCCAGCAAGAACCAGGGGGCTAGGAACACTGAAGCTTTCTTT. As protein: CASKNQGARNTEAFF.

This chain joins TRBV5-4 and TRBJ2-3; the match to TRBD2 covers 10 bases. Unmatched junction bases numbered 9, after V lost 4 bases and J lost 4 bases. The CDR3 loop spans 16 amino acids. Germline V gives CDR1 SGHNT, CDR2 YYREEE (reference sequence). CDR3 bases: TGTGCCAGCAGCCCGGCTAGCGGGAGAAAGCCAGATACGCAGTATTTT. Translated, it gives CASSPASGRKPDTQYF.

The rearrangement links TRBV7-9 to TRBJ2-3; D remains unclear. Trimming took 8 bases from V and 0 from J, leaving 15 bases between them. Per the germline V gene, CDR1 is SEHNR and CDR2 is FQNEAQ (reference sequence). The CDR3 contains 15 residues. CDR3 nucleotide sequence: TGTGCCAGCGCTAAAGCGAACCCTAGCACAGATACGCAGTATTTT. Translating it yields CASAKANPSTDTQYF.

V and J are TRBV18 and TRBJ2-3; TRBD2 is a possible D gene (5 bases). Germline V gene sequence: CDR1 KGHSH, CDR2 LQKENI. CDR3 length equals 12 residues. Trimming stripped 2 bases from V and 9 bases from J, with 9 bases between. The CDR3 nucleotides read TGTGCCAGCTCACCAGTAAGCGGAACGCAGTATTTT. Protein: CASSPVSGTQYF.

CDR3 amino acids: CARSVRATPETQYF. CDR3 in DNA: TGTGCCAGGTCGGTCCGCGCAACCCCTGAGACCCAGTACTTC. V gene TRBV2 combines with J gene TRBJ2-5, with D hard to call. The ends were cut back, 9 bases at V and 5 bases at J, with 19 bases in the middle. Germline V gives CDR1 SNHLY, CDR2 FYNNEI. This CDR3 region has 14 residues.

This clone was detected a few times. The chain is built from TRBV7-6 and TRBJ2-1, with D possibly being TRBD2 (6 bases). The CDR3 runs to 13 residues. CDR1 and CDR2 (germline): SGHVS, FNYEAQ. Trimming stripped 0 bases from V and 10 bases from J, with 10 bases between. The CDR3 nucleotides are TGTGCCAGCAGCTTAGCCGCGGGGAGAGAGCAGTTCTTC. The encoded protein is CASSLAAGREQFF. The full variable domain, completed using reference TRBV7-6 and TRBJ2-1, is GAGVSQSPRYKVTKRGQDVALRCDPISGHVSLYWYRQALGQGPEFLTYFNYEAQQDKSGLPNDRFSAERPEGSISTLTIQRTEQRDSAMYRCASSLAAGREQFFGPGTRLTVL.

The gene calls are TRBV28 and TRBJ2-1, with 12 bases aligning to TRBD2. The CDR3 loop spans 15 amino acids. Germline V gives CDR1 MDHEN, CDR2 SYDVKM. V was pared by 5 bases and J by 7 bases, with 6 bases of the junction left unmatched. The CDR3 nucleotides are TGTGCCAGCAGTCTCGGACTAGCGGGGATAAATGAGCAGTTCTTC. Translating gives CASSLGLAGINEQFF.

CDR3 bases: TGTGCCAGCAGTTATTCTTACAGGGCGAGCGGAGAGACCCAGTACTTC. Translation gives CASSYSYRASGETQYF. The rearrangement uses TRBV6-6 and TRBJ2-5; possibly TRBD1 for D (6 bases). Trimming stripped 3 bases from V and 4 bases from J, with 18 bases between. The CDR3 length is 16 residues. Germline CDR1 reads MNHNY; CDR2 reads SVGAGI (reference sequence).

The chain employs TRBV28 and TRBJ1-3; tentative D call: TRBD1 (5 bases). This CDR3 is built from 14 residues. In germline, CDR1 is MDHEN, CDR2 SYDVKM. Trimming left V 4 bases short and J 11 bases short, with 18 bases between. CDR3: CASSSPAASGAIYF. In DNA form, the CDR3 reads TGTGCCAGCAGTTCCCCTGCCGCCTCGGGGGCCATATATTTT.